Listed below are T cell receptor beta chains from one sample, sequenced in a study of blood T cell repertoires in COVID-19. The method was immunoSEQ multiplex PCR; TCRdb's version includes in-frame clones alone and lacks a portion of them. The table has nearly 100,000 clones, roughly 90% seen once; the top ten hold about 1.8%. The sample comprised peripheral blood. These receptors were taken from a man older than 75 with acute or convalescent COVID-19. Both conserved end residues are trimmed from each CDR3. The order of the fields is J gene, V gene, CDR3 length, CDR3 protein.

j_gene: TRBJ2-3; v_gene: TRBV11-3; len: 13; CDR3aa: ASSLGDRPTDTQY
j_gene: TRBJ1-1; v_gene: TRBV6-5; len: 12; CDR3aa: ASSPDRANTEAF
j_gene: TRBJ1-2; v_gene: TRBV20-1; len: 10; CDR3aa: SASQGVQGYT
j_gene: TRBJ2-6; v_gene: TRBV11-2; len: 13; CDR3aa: ASSFLASGANVLT
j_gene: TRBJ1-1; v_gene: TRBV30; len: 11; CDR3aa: ASLWREDTEAF
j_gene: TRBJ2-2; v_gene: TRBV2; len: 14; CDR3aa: ASSEVVGRGTGELF
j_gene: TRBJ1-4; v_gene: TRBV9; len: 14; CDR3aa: ASSAVGASTNEKLF
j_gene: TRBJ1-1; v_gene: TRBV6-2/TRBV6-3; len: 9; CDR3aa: ASSYEAEAF
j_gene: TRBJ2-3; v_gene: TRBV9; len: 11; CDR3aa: ASSVGGGDTQY
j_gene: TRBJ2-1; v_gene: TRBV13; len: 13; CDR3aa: ASSLFPVAGQEQF
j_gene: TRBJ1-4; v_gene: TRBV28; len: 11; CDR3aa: ASRMTGSEKLF
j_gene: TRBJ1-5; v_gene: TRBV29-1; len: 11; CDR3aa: SVEEGAGQPQH
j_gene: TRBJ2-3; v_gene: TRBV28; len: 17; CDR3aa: ASSYAPGTEILSSDTQY
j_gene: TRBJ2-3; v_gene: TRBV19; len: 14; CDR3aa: ASSRGGASYTDTQY
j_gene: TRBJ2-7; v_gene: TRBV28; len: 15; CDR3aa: ASSGTGGSGVLYEQY
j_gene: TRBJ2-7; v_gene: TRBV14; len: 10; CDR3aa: ASSLIPYEQY
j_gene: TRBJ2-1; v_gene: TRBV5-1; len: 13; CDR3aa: ASSLVSSGRNEQF
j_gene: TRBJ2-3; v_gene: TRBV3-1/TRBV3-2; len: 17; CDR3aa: ASSLTGTSGRNSTDTQY
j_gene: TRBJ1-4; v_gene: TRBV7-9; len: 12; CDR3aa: ASSLGTGSEKLF
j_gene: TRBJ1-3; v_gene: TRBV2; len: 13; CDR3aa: ASSERGSSGNTIY
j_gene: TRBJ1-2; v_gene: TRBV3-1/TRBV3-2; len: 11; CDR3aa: ASRPQGSGGYT
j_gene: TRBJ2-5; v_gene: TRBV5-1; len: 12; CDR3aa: ASSWGQGAGTQY
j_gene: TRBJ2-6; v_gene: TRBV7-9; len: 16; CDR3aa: ASSLRTGILTGANVLT
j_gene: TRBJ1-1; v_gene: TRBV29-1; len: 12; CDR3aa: SVDEGGAGTEAF
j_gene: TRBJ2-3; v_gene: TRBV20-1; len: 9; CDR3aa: SALTGDTQY
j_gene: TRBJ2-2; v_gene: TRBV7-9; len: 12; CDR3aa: ASSLGGITGELF
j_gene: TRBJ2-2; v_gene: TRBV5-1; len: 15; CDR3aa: ASSFERGTGPTGELF
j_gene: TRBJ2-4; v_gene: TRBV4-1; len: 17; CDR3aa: ASSQDRGQGAGAKNIQY
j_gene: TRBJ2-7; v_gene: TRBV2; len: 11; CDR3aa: ASSETDWYEQY
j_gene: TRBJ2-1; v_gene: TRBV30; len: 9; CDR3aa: AWTGLNEQF
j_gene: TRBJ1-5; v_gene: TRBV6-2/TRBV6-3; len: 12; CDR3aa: ASSSGQINQPQH
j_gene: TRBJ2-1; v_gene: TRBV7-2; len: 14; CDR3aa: ASSLGGRTNYNEQF
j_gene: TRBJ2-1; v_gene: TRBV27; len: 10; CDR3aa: ASSSAGQSQF
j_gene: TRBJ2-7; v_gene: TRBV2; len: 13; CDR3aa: ASRWGTSGRYEQY
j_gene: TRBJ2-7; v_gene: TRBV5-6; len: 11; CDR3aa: ASSMGQGREQY